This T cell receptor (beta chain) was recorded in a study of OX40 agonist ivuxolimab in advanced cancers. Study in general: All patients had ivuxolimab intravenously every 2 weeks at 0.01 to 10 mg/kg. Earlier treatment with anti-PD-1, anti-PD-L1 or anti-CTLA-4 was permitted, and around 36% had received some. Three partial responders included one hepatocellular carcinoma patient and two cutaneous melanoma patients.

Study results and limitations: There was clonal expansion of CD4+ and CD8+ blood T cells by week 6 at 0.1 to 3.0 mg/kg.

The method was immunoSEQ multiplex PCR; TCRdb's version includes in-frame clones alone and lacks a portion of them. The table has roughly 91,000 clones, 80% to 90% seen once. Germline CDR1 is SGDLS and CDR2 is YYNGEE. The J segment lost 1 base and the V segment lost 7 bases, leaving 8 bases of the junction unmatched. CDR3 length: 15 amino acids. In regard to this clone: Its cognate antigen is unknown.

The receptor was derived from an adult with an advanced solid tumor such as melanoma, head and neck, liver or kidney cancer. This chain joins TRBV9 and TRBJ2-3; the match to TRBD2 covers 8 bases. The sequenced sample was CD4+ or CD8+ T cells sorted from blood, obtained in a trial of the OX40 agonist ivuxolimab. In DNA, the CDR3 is TGTGCCAGCCACGACGGGGGGGCGGGCACAGATACGCAGTATTTT. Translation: CASHDGGAGTDTQYF. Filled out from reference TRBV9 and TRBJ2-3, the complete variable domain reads DSGVTQTPKHLITATGQRVTLRCSPRSGDLSVYWYQQSLDQGLQFLIQYYNGEERAKGNILERFSAQQFPDLHSELNLSSLELGDSALYFCASHDGGAGTDTQYFGPGTRLTVL.